The 20 T cell receptor beta chains below were found in one sample sequenced in a study of breast tumors, draining lymph nodes, adjacent tissues. Breast cancer patients provided tissue from their axillary draining lymph nodes. Each CDR3 protein is one row after TCRdb ran MiXCR on the multiplex PCR reads. The sample records 200,000 or so distinct CDR3 sequences, 31% being singletons. Sequencing input: axillary lymph node tissue. Every receptor here comes from a female donor with breast cancer. Some clones in this sample may be carry-over from other donors' samples.

For this clonotype: A junction end diverges from the germline sequence, so it may reflect a read error. The chain employs TRBV11-2 and TRBJ1-2; D may be TRBD1 (5 bases). Germline-derived CDR1 and CDR2 are SGHAT and FQNNGV. This CDR3 has 16 residues. The CDR3 sequence is CASSLVRPGAVNGYTF. Written as DNA, the CDR3 is TGTGCCAGTAGCTTAGTTCGGCCCGGGGCGGTAAATGGCTACACCTTC.

This clonotype was counted ten times or more. The J gene is TRBJ2-3, the V gene TRBV12-3 or TRBV12-4, with D perhaps matching TRBD2 (5 bases). The CDR3 runs to 16 residues. The V end was cut by 4 bases, the J end by 0 bases, with 14 bases between. The CDR3 sequence: CASSSAAELSTDTQYF. CDR3 DNA: TGTGCCAGCAGTTCGGCAGCGGAATTAAGCACAGATACGCAGTATTTT.

This clonotype showed up just a few times. This sequence joins TRBV5-5 and TRBJ1-3; a possible D gene is TRBD1 (5 bases). Germline CDR1 SGHKS, CDR2 YYEKEE (reference sequence). Trimming took 3 bases from V and 6 from J, leaving 13 bases between them. The CDR3 has 14 amino acids. CDR3 in DNA: TGTGCCAGCAGCTCCGGGACGGGAAAAAACACCATATATTTT. As protein: CASSSGTGKNTIYF. Combining the CDR3 with reference TRBV5-5 and TRBJ1-3 gives the whole variable domain DAGVTQSPTHLIKTRGQQVTLRCSPISGHKSVSWYQQVLGQGPQFIFQYYEKEERGRGNFPDRFSARQFPNYSSELNVNALLLGDSALYLCASSSGTGKNTIYFGEGSWLTVV.

In its sample, this clonotype was seen once. At one boundary the junction diverges from the germline segment, which might be a read error. The chain carries TRBV5-1 and TRBJ2-3; possible D gene TRBD1, 5 bases. Germline loops: CDR1 SGHRS, CDR2 YFSETQ. This CDR3 comprises 14 residues. CDR3 DNA: TGCGCCAGCAGCTTGGAACTCCGCACAGGTACGCAGTATTTT. Protein sequence: CASSLELRTGTQYF.

In the case of this clonotype: One end of the junction fails to match germline, which may point to a read error. J is TRBJ2-7 and V is TRBV2; TRBD2 is a possible D gene (6 bases). This CDR3 is built from 16 residues. CDR1 is SNHLY and CDR2 is FYNNEI in the germline V gene. DNA of the CDR3: TGTGCCAGCAGGGCGGGGCTTCTTTGGGGTTCCTTCGAGCAGTACTTC. The encoded protein is CASRAGLLWGSFEQYF.

As for this clonotype: A much larger clonotype is one base distant, so this may be a read error. V is TRBV6-6 and J is TRBJ2-5; 7 bases match TRBD2. V shed 5 bases and J 5 bases; nucleotides not matched to a gene: 5. Germline V gene data show CDR1 as MNHNY and CDR2 as SVGAGI (reference sequence). The CDR3 runs to 13 residues. The chain's CDR3 is CASSPTSRETQYF. CDR3 DNA: TGTGCCAGCAGTCCGACTAGCCGGGAGACCCAGTACTTC.

The chain recombines TRBV7-9 with TRBJ1-6; 9 bases fit TRBD1. V trimming: 5 bases; J trimming: 10 bases; junction bases outside the gene matches: 6. Per the germline V gene, CDR1 is SEHNR and CDR2 is FQNEAQ (reference sequence). The CDR3 covers 14 residues. The CDR3 DNA reads as TGTGCCAGCAGCGAGGGACAGGGAAACTCACCCCTCCACTTT. Translated: CASSEGQGNSPLHF.

The chain has TRBV30 and TRBJ2-5; weak D call: TRBD2 (6 bases). This CDR3 region has 14 residues. V lost 4 bases and J lost 4, with 16 bases in between. CDR1 is GTSNPN and CDR2 is SVGIG in the germline V gene (reference sequence). This chain's CDR3 is CAWTPGRGRETQYF. The CDR3 DNA reads as TGTGCCTGGACCCCCGGGCGGGGACGAGAGACCCAGTACTTC.

This sequence joins TRBV15 and TRBJ2-1; 8 bases line up with TRBD1. V dropped 0 bases and J dropped 5; count of bases not matched to a gene: 12. CDR3 length: 18 residues. The germline V gene encodes CDR1 LNHNV and CDR2 YYDKDF (reference sequence). CDR3 sequence: CATSRDGGRDRGNNEQFF. CDR3 DNA: TGTGCCACCAGCAGAGATGGGGGTCGAGACAGGGGTAACAATGAGCAGTTCTTC.

As for this clonotype: The conserved phenylalanine or tryptophan normally closing the CDR3 is absent here, so this likely arose from a read error. The DNA is left out, because the CDR3 cannot be placed on it with certainty; the CDR3 is given as TCRdb lists it. The chain couples TRBV7-2 to TRBJ1-2; the D segment call TRBD1 is taken from the table without a DNA check. Germline assignment: CDR1 SGHTA and CDR2 FQGNSA. Including both end residues, the CDR3 is 15 amino acids long. This chain's CDR3 is CASSSGTGPGYGYPL.

In regard to this clonotype: A read error is possible here, since a much larger clone lies one base away. V is TRBV5-5 and J is TRBJ1-6; D remains unclear. Germline V gene lookup returns CDR1 SGHKS and CDR2 YYEKEE (reference sequence). The V and J ends lost 2 bases and 7 bases respectively, with 10 bases between them. CDR3 length: 14 amino acids. The CDR3 nucleotides are TGTGCCAGCAGCTTCAAAAGGGCGAATTCACCCCTCCACTTT. Its translation: CASSFKRANSPLHF.

A remark on this clonotype: This may be a read error, as it is one base from a much larger clone. The chain has TRBV5-4 and TRBJ2-5; D perhaps matches TRBD2 (5 bases). This CDR3 has 14 amino acids. The V end was cut by 4 bases, the J end by 2 bases, with 12 bases between. CDR1 SGHNT and CDR2 YYREEE come from the germline V gene (reference sequence). CDR3 sequence (DNA): TGTGCCAGCAGCCCCGGGATCCCACAAGAGACCCAGTACTTC. This translates into CASSPGIPQETQYF.

This clonotype has at least ten counts. This sequence joins TRBV6-1 and TRBJ1-5; D remains ambiguous. The germline V gene encodes CDR1 MNHNS and CDR2 SASEGT. Trimming shortened V by 2 bases and J by 5 bases, and 7 bases separated the two germline ends. CDR3 length equals 13 residues. The CDR3 protein is CASSEPSYQPQHF. The CDR3 coding sequence is TGTGCCAGCAGTGAACCCAGTTATCAGCCCCAGCATTTT.

This clonotype was found many times. The V gene is TRBV7-2, the J gene TRBJ2-3; a weak D match, TRBD1 (6 bases). Trimming pared 4 bases from V and 0 bases from J, leaving 14 bases between. The CDR3 covers 16 residues. Germline V gene lookup returns CDR1 SGHTA and CDR2 FQGNSA. The CDR3 is CASSSYRAGSTDTQYF. CDR3 nucleotide sequence: TGTGCCAGCAGCTCCTACAGGGCAGGTAGCACAGATACGCAGTATTTT.

This clonotype came up many times. V is TRBV7-2 and J is TRBJ1-2; D might be TRBD1 (5 bases). The CDR3 sequence is 14 residues long. Per germline, CDR1 SGHTA and CDR2 FQGNSA. V lost 5 bases, J lost 4 bases, and 14 bases lay in between. This CDR3 reads CASSRGVGVYGYTF. The CDR3 nucleotides are TGTGCCAGCAGCCGTGGGGTGGGGGTCTATGGCTACACCTTC.

As for this clonotype: A much larger clone sits a single nucleotide away, making a read error possible. V gene TRBV20-1 combines with J gene TRBJ2-1; possibly TRBD2 for D (6 bases). This CDR3 has 14 amino acids. Germline CDR1 DFQATT, CDR2 SNEGSKA (reference sequence). CDR3 nucleotide sequence: TGCAGTGCTAGAGAGCGGGGCGATTACACTGAGCAGTTCTTC. Its protein is CSARERGDYTEQFF.

This clonotype was seen only a few times. The rearrangement uses TRBV28 and TRBJ2-7; tentative D call: TRBD2 (6 bases). V lost 6 bases to trimming and J lost 3 bases, with 15 bases between them. Germline CDR1 reads MDHEN; CDR2 reads SYDVKM. The CDR3 runs to 14 residues. CDR3 in amino acids: CASRGGRTLYEQYF. The CDR3 coding sequence is TGTGCCAGCAGGGGAGGACGGACTCTCTACGAGCAGTACTTC.

This clonotype has a count of ten or more. The chain couples TRBV6-1 to TRBJ1-2; D gene ambiguous. Germline V lookup: CDR1 MNHNS, CDR2 SASEGT. Between the trimmed V and J ends, which lost 2 bases and 6 bases, there was a span of 16 bases. This CDR3 comprises 15 residues. DNA of the CDR3: TGTGCCAGCAGTGAATTGGAGAGAAGAGGGAATGGCTACACCTTC. Amino acids: CASSELERRGNGYTF.

In the case of this clonotype: A much larger clonotype is one base distant, so this may be a read error. The genes are TRBV13 and TRBJ1-2; weak D call: TRBD1 (6 bases). Per germline, CDR1 PRHDT and CDR2 FYEKMQ (reference sequence). The CDR3 totals 15 residues. The V gene lost 5 bases and the J gene lost 8 bases, with 21 bases spanning the gap. Here the CDR3 reads CASSPRAPDSGGYTF. In DNA, the CDR3 is TGTGCCAGCAGCCCCCGTGCCCCGGACAGTGGAGGCTACACCTTC.

For the CDR3, the DNA is TGTGCCAGCAGCGCTACCCGGGACTCAGCTTTCTTT. This translates into CASSATRDSAFF. The chain couples TRBV7-9 to TRBJ1-1; possible D gene TRBD1, 5 bases. V was pared by 5 bases and J by 10 bases, with 14 bases between. The CDR3 totals 12 residues. Germline-derived CDR1 and CDR2 are SEHNR and FQNEAQ (reference sequence). The whole variable domain, remainder taken from reference TRBV7-9 and TRBJ1-1, is DTGVSQNPRHKITKRGQNVTFRCDPISEHNRLYWYRQTLGQGPEFLTYFQNEAQLEKSRLLSDRFSAERPKGSFSTLEIQRTEQGDSAMYLCASSATRDSAFFGQGTRLTVV.